These T cell receptor beta chains were read from a single sample in a study of molecular identifiers for immune sequencing clone quantification. TCRdb reprocessed the PCR reads via MiXCR and lists one record per CDR3 protein. The sample consists of tens of thousands of distinct CDR3 sequences, approximately 22% of them appearing once. The specimen sequenced was naive CD8+ T cells from blood, with Jurkat cell RNA spiked in. The receptors originated from a human donor in good health. Some libraries in this study had Jurkat cell RNA spiked in. The CDR3 runs from the conserved cysteine through the conserved F or W. D genes are given only for firm matches. Only some rows state a clone size, as once, few, many or a class for expanded clones.

>TRBJ2-7|many|TRBV4-1|-
TGCGCCAGCAGCCAGACCCGGGGCACCGCCTACGAGCAGTACTTC
CASSQTRGTAYEQYF
>TRBJ2-5|many|TRBV7-9|-
TGTGCCAGCAGCCCGCCCAGGGGTAGGGAGACCCAGTACTTC
CASSPPRGRETQYF
>TRBJ2-7|many|TRBV5-6|-
TGTGCCAGCAGCTTGGGACCGGGAGACTACGAGCAGTACTTC
CASSLGPGDYEQYF
>TRBJ2-6|many|TRBV28|TRBD1
TGTGCCAGCAGTTCCTGGACAGGGACCCTCTACAGTTCTGGGGCCAACGTCCTGACTTTC
CASSSWTGTLYSSGANVLTF
>TRBJ2-5|-|TRBV7-2|TRBD1
TGTGCCAGCAGCGGAAGGACAGGGCAAGAGACCCAGTACTTC
CASSGRTGQETQYF
>TRBJ2-1|many|TRBV4-3|-
TGCGCCAGCAGCCAAGTAAGACTTCGTGATGAGCAGTTCTTC
CASSQVRLRDEQFF
>TRBJ2-1|few|TRBV27|TRBD2
TGTGCCAGCAGTTTAGGAACCAGGACTAGAATGGGGAGCTCCTACAATGAGCAGTTCTTC
CASSLGTRTRMGSSYNEQFF
>TRBJ2-5|many|TRBV13|-
TGTGCCAGCAGCCCCGCCCGGTCAGCCGCCCGGACCCAGTACTTC
CASSPARSAARTQYF
>TRBJ2-7|many|TRBV19|TRBD1
TGTGCCAGTAGTGAAGGGACAGGGGGAGCCTACGAGCAGTACTTC
CASSEGTGGAYEQYF
>TRBJ1-5|many|TRBV6-2/TRBV6-3|TRBD1
TGTGCCAGCATCGGGACAGGTAGCAATCAGCCCCAGCATTTT
CASIGTGSNQPQHF
>TRBJ2-3|few|TRBV7-6|TRBD1
TGTGCCAGCAGCCTAACAGGGGACGGGTCAGATACGCAGTATTTT
CASSLTGDGSDTQYF
>TRBJ1-1|-|TRBV30|-
TGTGCCTGGGACCCGGTCAGAGGAGAGAATGAAGCTTTCTTT
CAWDPVRGENEAFF
>TRBJ2-2|many|TRBV7-6|-
TGTGCCAGCAGCCAACACGAAACCGGGGAGCTGTTTTTT
CASSQHETGELFF
>TRBJ2-1|-|TRBV12-3/TRBV12-4|-
TGTGCCAGCTCGGAGGACAATGAGCAGTTCTTC
CASSEDNEQFF
>TRBJ2-4|-|TRBV11-2|TRBD2
TGTGCCAGCAGCTTAGCTTCTAGCGGGGGTCTAGCCAAAAACATTCAGTACTTC
CASSLASSGGLAKNIQYF
>TRBJ2-7|few|TRBV20-1|-
TGCAGTACCGTCGGCGGTAGGGCCTACGAGCAGTACTTC
CSTVGGRAYEQYF
>TRBJ2-7|many|TRBV28|-
TGTGCCAGTACAGGGTCCGGGTACGAGCAGTACTTC
CASTGSGYEQYF
>TRBJ1-1|-|TRBV28|-
TGTGCCAGCAGAACCCGGTGGGGGGTGAACACTGAAGCTTTCTTT
CASRTRWGVNTEAFF
>TRBJ2-3|-|TRBV12-3/TRBV12-4|TRBD2
TGTGCCAGCAGTTCTACTCAAACCCCCCACACGCTAGCGGGGTACACAGATACGCAGTATTTT
CASSSTQTPHTLAGYTDTQYF
>TRBJ1-1|many|TRBV27|-
TGTGCCAGCAGTTTATCGGGTCGGAACACTGAAGCTTTCTTT
CASSLSGRNTEAFF
>TRBJ2-1|few|TRBV12-3/TRBV12-4|-
TGTGCCAGCAGTTTAGGAGTAATCGGTGAGCAGTTCTTC
CASSLGVIGEQFF
>TRBJ2-3|few|TRBV12-3/TRBV12-4|-
TGTGCCAGCAGTTTTATAGCGACTAGCACAGATACGCAGTATTTT
CASSFIATSTDTQYF
>TRBJ1-1|-|TRBV27|-
TGTGCCAGCAGTTTATCGAAGGACACTGGAGCTTTCTTT
CASSLSKDTGAFF
>TRBJ2-7|many|TRBV6-5|TRBD2
TGTGCCAGCGTGGATAGCGGGAGTTACGAGCAGTACTTC
CASVDSGSYEQYF
>TRBJ2-7|-|TRBV5-8|-
TGTGCCAGCAGAAACCGTCCGGGGGCGTTCTCTCCCTACGAGCAGTACTTC
CASRNRPGAFSPYEQYF
>TRBJ2-1|-|TRBV5-3|-
TGTGCCAGCTCTCCCGGGGCTGGGGGGGCTGCTGAGCAGTTCTTC
CASSPGAGGAAEQFF
>TRBJ2-1|-|TRBV19|-
TGTGCCAGTAGTCCAGCCGACAGCGTCTACAATGAGCAGTTCTTC
CASSPADSVYNEQFF